This T cell receptor (beta chain) was retrieved from a study of Tregs in tolerant kidney transplant recipients. Study background: CD4+CD25+CD127- cells came from approximately three-day belatacept mixed lymphocyte reactions, some with roughly 5-day graft donor restimulation.

Comment on this clone: The antigen remains undetermined.

Sequencing used immunoSEQ multiplex PCR; TCRdb keeps in-frame clones, though not all of them. The sample lists about 44,000 clones, over 95% occurring once. Overall study findings and caveats: Findings come from small patient numbers and require larger validation. Expanding Tregs on activated donor B cells appeared to best identify donor-specific TCRbeta clones.

V was shortened by 5 bases and J by 3 bases, with 13 bases between the two germline ends. This CDR3 has 15 amino acids. Germline V CDR1 and CDR2: SGHTA, FQGNSA. The source is a human donor in good health. V usage is TRBV7-2 and J usage is TRBJ2-2; D perhaps matches TRBD1 (6 bases). The source material was Tregs from blood cultured with allogeneic cells. The CDR3 is CASSPRQVYTGELFF. The CDR3 DNA reads as TGTGCCAGCAGCCCCCGACAGGTATACACCGGGGAGCTGTTTTTT.